The clone carrying this T cell receptor (beta chain) has a single count. Time point: pre-treatment sample, taken before nivolumab and TIL therapy. The data belong to a study of TIL therapy for anti-PD-1-resistant metastatic lung cancer. Study-wide background: Tumors had a median PD-L1 proportion score of around 6.4%.

Sequencing used immunoSEQ v3. Generated by immunoSEQ multiplex PCR, the TCRdb table keeps only in-frame clones and is missing some. The data hold nearly 60,000 clones, with roughly 70% observed a single time. The source is a person between 30 and 79 years old with non-small cell lung cancer. Sequences were derived from blood, sampled at baseline.

The chain's CDR3 is CASSPGTVSNQPQHF. In nucleotides, the CDR3 is TGCGCCAGCAGCCCGGGGACAGTCAGCAATCAGCCCCAGCATTTT. V is TRBV5-1 and J is TRBJ1-5; TRBD1 matches at 7 bases. This CDR3 spans 15 amino acids. The trim removed 4 bases at V and 1 base at J, leaving 5 bases unmatched. Per the germline V gene, CDR1 is SGHRS and CDR2 is YFSETQ.